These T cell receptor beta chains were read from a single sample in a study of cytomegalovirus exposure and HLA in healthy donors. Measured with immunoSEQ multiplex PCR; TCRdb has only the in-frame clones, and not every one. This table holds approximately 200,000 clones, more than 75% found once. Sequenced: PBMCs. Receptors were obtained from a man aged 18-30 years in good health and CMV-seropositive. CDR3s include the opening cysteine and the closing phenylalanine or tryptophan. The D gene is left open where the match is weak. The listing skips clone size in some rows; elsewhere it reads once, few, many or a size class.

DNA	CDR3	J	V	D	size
TGTGCCACCAGCAGGGCCGGGGGAAGCTCTGGAAACACCATATATTTT	CATSRAGGSSGNTIYF	TRBJ1-3	TRBV15	-	few
TGTGCCAGCAGCGTAGGGTCCGGACTAGCCTCACCCGCTGAGCAGTTCTTC	CASSVGSGLASPAEQFF	TRBJ2-1	TRBV9	TRBD2	-
TGTGCCAGCAGTTTCCCGAGCGGCAGCTCCTACAATGAGCAGTTCTTC	CASSFPSGSSYNEQFF	TRBJ2-1	TRBV27	-	once
TGTGCCAGCAGCCAAGTGAGGGAAGAGCAGTACTTC	CASSQVREEQYF	TRBJ2-7	TRBV14	-	-
TGTGCCAGCAGCTTGAGATTTGACACGGGACAGGGCAACTACGAGCAGTACTTC	CASSLRFDTGQGNYEQYF	TRBJ2-7	TRBV7-6	TRBD1	-
TGTGCCAGCCGGTTCTCCTACGAGCAGTACTTC	CASRFSYEQYF	TRBJ2-7	TRBV6-1	-	few
TGTGCCAGCAGTTTGTTCGGGTTCACTGAAGCTTTCTTT	CASSLFGFTEAFF	TRBJ1-1	TRBV27	-	-
TGTGCCAGCAGTGACTCGCAGTTTTCCGAAGCTTTCTTT	CASSDSQFSEAFF	TRBJ1-1	TRBV6-4	-	-
TGTGCCAGCAGCGTAGACGGACAGGAGGCAAACACCATATATTTT	CASSVDGQEANTIYF	TRBJ1-3	TRBV9	TRBD1	-
TGCGCCAGCAGCTCGACAGTAGCGGGGTCCACCGGGGAGCTGTTTTTT	CASSSTVAGSTGELFF	TRBJ2-2	TRBV5-1	TRBD2	-
TGTGCCTGGAGTGGTGGACTGGCAACTAATGAAAAACTGTTTTTT	CAWSGGLATNEKLFF	TRBJ1-4	TRBV30	-	-
TGTGCCAGCAGCAGCGACAGGGTTCCAGACACAGATACGCAGTATTTT	CASSSDRVPDTDTQYF	TRBJ2-3	TRBV5-4	TRBD1	-
TGTGCCACCAGCAGGGGGAGGACACCGGGTTTGCAGCCCCAGCATTTT	CATSRGRTPGLQPQHF	TRBJ1-5	TRBV15	-	-
TGTGCCAGTGAAACTAGCGGGGGGATCTACGAGCAGTACTTC	CASETSGGIYEQYF	TRBJ2-7	TRBV28	TRBD2	-
TGTGCCTGGAGTTTACCCCACAGTTATGGCTACACCTTC	CAWSLPHSYGYTF	TRBJ1-2	TRBV30	-	many
TGTGCCAGCAGTTACTCGGGGCAGGGGAACACTGAAGCTTTCTTT	CASSYSGQGNTEAFF	TRBJ1-1	TRBV6-5	-	-
TGTGCCAGTAGTATGCCGGGGAGCACAGATACGCAGTATTTT	CASSMPGSTDTQYF	TRBJ2-3	TRBV19	-	-
TGTGCCAGTAGGCCGGACAGGATAAATCAGCCCCAGCATTTT	CASRPDRINQPQHF	TRBJ1-5	TRBV19	TRBD1	-
TGTGCCAGCAGCAGTGGGGCGGGCAGGGGCTACGAGCAGTACTTC	CASSSGAGRGYEQYF	TRBJ2-7	TRBV27	-	-
TGTGCCAGCAGGTTCCCCTGGACTAGGGACACAGATACGCAGTATTTT	CASRFPWTRDTDTQYF	TRBJ2-3	TRBV11-3	TRBD2	-
TGTGCCAGCAGAGAGCTGGGGGGAAACTATGGCTACACCTTC	CASRELGGNYGYTF	TRBJ1-2	TRBV6-5	-	-
TGCGCCAGCAGCTTTACCCTCGGCGAGCAGTACTTC	CASSFTLGEQYF	TRBJ2-7	TRBV5-1	-	-
TGTGCCAGCACCCTGCAGGGGACAGATACGCAGTATTTT	CASTLQGTDTQYF	TRBJ2-3	TRBV28	-	-
TGTGCCAGCAGCGTAAGCTCAGGGTCCGAGCAGTACTTC	CASSVSSGSEQYF	TRBJ2-7	TRBV9	-	-
TGTGCCAGCAGTTTATCGACTAGCGGGAGAGCCGAGCAGTACTTC	CASSLSTSGRAEQYF	TRBJ2-7	TRBV28	TRBD2	-
TGCGCCAGCAGTCGAAGTGCGGGGGGGACTGAAGCTTTCTTT	CASSRSAGGTEAFF	TRBJ1-1	TRBV4-1	-	-
TGCAGCGTTTTCGAGTCGGGAGATACGCAGTATTTT	CSVFESGDTQYF	TRBJ2-3	TRBV29-1	-	-